The text below deals with one T cell receptor (beta chain). This sample was included in a study of blood T cell repertoires in COVID-19. On the study more broadly: Sources were T cells, B-cell-depleted T cells, or PBMCs; the material itself was cDNA or gDNA.

Authors' methods: Researchers report that nucleated cell counts were estimated from reference gene primer amplification. Profiled with immunoSEQ multiplex PCR; TCRdb holds only in-frame clones, not every one. That table supplies the V and J calls and clone size; D and trimming were determined from the DNA. This table has fewer than 350,000 clones, roughly nine tenths appearing once. Recovered status applied to Cohort 3 donors who had two consecutive negative PCRs. It also applied to those with clearance or with symptom resolution. V lost 5 bases to trimming and J lost 4 bases; unmatched junction nucleotides: 11. CDR1 is MNHNY and CDR2 is SVGAGI in the germline V gene (reference sequence). There are 19 residues in the CDR3.

This receptor was identified in a man aged 55 to 70 who had recovered from COVID-19. The genes are TRBV6-6 and TRBJ2-2, with 15 positions matching TRBD2. The sequenced material came from PBMCs or T cells enriched from blood (not recorded which). CDR3 protein: CASSPPPGTSGRSTGELFF. The CDR3 coding sequence is TGTGCCAGCAGTCCCCCCCCCGGGACTAGCGGGAGGAGCACCGGGGAGCTGTTTTTT.